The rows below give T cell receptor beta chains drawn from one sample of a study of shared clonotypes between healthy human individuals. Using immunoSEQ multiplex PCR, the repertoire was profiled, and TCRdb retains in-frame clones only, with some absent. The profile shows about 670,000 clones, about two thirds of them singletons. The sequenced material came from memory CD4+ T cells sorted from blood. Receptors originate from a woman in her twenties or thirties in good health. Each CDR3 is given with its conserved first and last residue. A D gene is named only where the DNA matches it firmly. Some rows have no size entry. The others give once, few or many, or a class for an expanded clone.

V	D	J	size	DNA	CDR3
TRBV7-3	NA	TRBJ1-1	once	TGTGCCAGCAGCTTAGAGGGGGGCATCACTGAAGCTTTCTTT	CASSLEGGITEAFF
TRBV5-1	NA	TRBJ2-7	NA	TGCGCCAGCAGCTTGGATAGACCGACGGGGCGCGAGCAGTACTTC	CASSLDRPTGREQYF
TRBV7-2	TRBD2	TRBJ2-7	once	TGTGCCAGCAGCTTCCCGCCTAGCGGGAGTCTCTACGAGCAGTACTTC	CASSFPPSGSLYEQYF
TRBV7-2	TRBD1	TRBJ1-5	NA	TGTGCCAGCAGCTCCGGGACAGGGCCCAGGCAGCCCCAGCATTTT	CASSSGTGPRQPQHF
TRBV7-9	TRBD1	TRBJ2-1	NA	TGTGCCAGCAGCCCAGCATGGGACAGGGGCAATGAGCAGTTCTTC	CASSPAWDRGNEQFF
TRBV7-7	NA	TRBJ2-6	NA	TGTGCCAGCAGCTTTGGGACTTATCCTTCTGGGGCCAACGTCCTGACTTTC	CASSFGTYPSGANVLTF
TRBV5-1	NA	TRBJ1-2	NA	TGCGCCAGCAGCCAGGTTATAGGCTATGGCTACACCTTC	CASSQVIGYGYTF
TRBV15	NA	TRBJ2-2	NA	TGTGCCACCAGCAGGGAGGACCGAACCGGGGAGCTGTTTTTT	CATSREDRTGELFF
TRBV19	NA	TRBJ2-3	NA	TGTGCCAGTAGTATAGAGACTGGGCAGGGCTCAGATACGCAGTATTTT	CASSIETGQGSDTQYF
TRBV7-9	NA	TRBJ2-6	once	TGTGCCAGCAGCTTACCAGCGGGTGGCTCTGGGGCCAACGTCCTGACTTTC	CASSLPAGGSGANVLTF
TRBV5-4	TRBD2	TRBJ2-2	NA	TGTGCCAGCAGCTTGGGACTAGCGGGAGTGTCGGGGGAGCTGTTTTTT	CASSLGLAGVSGELFF
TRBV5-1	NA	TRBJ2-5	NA	TGCGCCAGCAGCTTACAGGGCGGGGAGACCCAGTACTTC	CASSLQGGETQYF
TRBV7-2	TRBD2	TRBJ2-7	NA	TGTGCCAGCAGCCCCCGACAGGCGCCTAGACTAGCGGGAGACGAGCAGTACTTC	CASSPRQAPRLAGDEQYF
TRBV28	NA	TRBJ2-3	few	TGTGCCAGCAGTTCAGGAGAGTTAGATACGCAGTATTTT	CASSSGELDTQYF
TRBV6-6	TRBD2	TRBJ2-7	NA	TGTGCCAGCAGAATAGCGGGGTACGAGCAGTACTTC	CASRIAGYEQYF
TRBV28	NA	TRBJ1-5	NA	TGTGCCAGCGAGGACTCGTCGGGCAATCAGCCCCAGCATTTT	CASEDSSGNQPQHF
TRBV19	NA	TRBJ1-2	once	TGTGCCAGTAGTATCGAGGGTCTCTATGGCTACACCTTC	CASSIEGLYGYTF
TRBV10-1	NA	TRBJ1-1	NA	TGCGCCAGCAGTGAGCAGGGGAGCACTGAAGCTTTCTTT	CASSEQGSTEAFF
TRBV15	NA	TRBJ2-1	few	TGTGCCACCAGGGATGGTAGGGGGGTCTATGAGCAGTTCTTC	CATRDGRGVYEQFF
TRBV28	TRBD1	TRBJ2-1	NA	TGTGCCAGCAGTCGCCCCCCAGGGGGACGCACGTCCGGCAATGAGCAGTTCTTC	CASSRPPGGRTSGNEQFF
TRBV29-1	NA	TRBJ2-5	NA	TGCAGCGTTGCACCCGGGGAGACCCAGTACTTC	CSVAPGETQYF
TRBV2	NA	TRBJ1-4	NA	TGTGCCAGCACCCAGGGACCGGCGGATGAAAAACTGTTTTTT	CASTQGPADEKLFF
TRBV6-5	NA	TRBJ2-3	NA	TGTGCCAGCAGTTTCCGGGACAGCACAGATACGCAGTATTTT	CASSFRDSTDTQYF
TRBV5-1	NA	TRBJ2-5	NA	TGCGCCAGCACCCCAGGTGCCACAGGGCGCGAGACCCAGTACTTC	CASTPGATGRETQYF
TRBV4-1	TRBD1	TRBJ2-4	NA	TGCGCCAGCAGCCAAGGTCCCGGGACAGGGGCCAAAAACATTCAGTACTTC	CASSQGPGTGAKNIQYF
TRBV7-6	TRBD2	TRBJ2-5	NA	TGTGCCAGCAGCAGAACCGGGACTAGCGGATCCCAGTACTTC	CASSRTGTSGSQYF
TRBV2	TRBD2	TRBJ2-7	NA	TGTGCCAGCAGTCCCGGGACTAGCGGGAACCCCTACGAGCAGTACTTC	CASSPGTSGNPYEQYF